The clone carrying this T cell receptor beta chain was found many times. The time point here: longitudinal time-point 2. Preparation of the unsorted libraries drew on 2 million PBMCs stored at -80 C. The cDNA was synthesized by means of template-switch 5'RACE, which was carried out with 10-nucleotide random UMIs. TCRdb called the 5' RACE reads again in MiXCR, with one record for every CDR3 protein. The table shows 57,000 or so distinct CDR3 sequences, with more than 9.5% occurring only once. Trimming stripped 5 bases from V and 2 bases from J, with 11 bases between. The CDR3 runs 13 residues. The germline gives CDR1 DFQATT, CDR2 SNEGSKA (reference sequence). The sample comes from a study of neurological immune-mediated disorders.

This rearrangement joins TRBV20-1 to TRBJ2-3; maybe TRBD2 (6 bases). This TCR derives from a man younger than 40 in good health. Sequencing was carried out using PBMCs. As DNA, the CDR3 is TGCAGTGCTTTTAGCGGCAACACAGATACGCAGTATTTT. This translates into CSAFSGNTDTQYF.